Sequencing of this T cell receptor beta chain was carried out in a study of T-cell reconstitution after alpha-beta-depleted transplantation in children. For TCRbeta, the library was prepared with unique molecular identifiers. Using its own MiXCR run on the PCR reads, TCRdb lists one record per CDR3 protein. The data hold around 700,000 distinct CDR3 sequences, with around 13% observed a single time. The sample holds many counts of this clonotype. This sample comprised PBMCs, obtained before TCRalphabeta/CD19-depleted stem cell transplant. The source of this sequence is a girl aged 2-10 years with congenital amegakaryocytic thrombocytopenia, due to receive a stem cell transplant.

The CDR3 sequence is CASSLEYRSYEQYF. The CDR3 region has the DNA TGTGCCAGCAGCTTGGAGTATCGCTCCTACGAGCAGTACTTC. The chain couples TRBV7-2 to TRBJ2-7, with D unclear. Per germline, CDR1 SGHTA and CDR2 FQGNSA. The CDR3 extends over 14 amino acids. V lost 3 bases and J lost 0, with 9 bases in between.